Below are 24 T cell receptor beta chains sequenced from a single sample in a study of T cell changes during pregnancy in multiple sclerosis. Clones were read by immunoSEQ multiplex PCR, and TCRdb kept only the in-frame ones, dropping some. The data contain tens of thousands of clones, over 90% of them singletons. The source material was CD4+ T cells from peripheral blood mononuclear cells, sampled after pregnancy. The receptors originated from a female donor in good health, enrolled as a control in a pregnancy study.

The V gene is TRBV28, the J gene TRBJ2-7, with D maybe TRBD1 (8 bases). The V gene's germline CDR1 is MDHEN and CDR2 SYDVKM. The CDR3 consists of 16 residues. V was shortened by 6 bases and J by 2 bases, with 20 bases between the two germline ends. The CDR3 DNA is TGTGCCAGCAGCACGAAACAGGGGGGGGTTACCTACGAGCAGTACTTC. Protein product: CASSTKQGGVTYEQYF.

The chain joins TRBV6-6 to TRBJ1-2; 7 bases line up with TRBD1. Germline assignment: CDR1 MNHNY and CDR2 SVGAGI (reference sequence). The CDR3 sequence is 15 residues long. Losses at the gene ends were 1 base for V and 1 base for J; bases not matched to a gene: 3. The CDR3 loop reads CASSYWRDSNYGYTF. The CDR3 nucleotides read TGTGCCAGCAGTTACTGGCGGGACAGTAACTATGGCTACACCTTC.

V and J are TRBV6-4 and TRBJ1-6; D is possibly TRBD1 (5 bases). This CDR3 contains 13 residues. Trimming shortened V by 2 bases and J by 10 bases, and 9 bases separated the two germline ends. Germline CDR1 is MRHNA and CDR2 is SNTAGT. The CDR3 loop is CASSDVEGSPLHF. The DNA of the CDR3 is TGTGCCAGCAGTGACGTGGAGGGGTCACCCCTCCACTTT.

The chain recombines TRBV5-5 with TRBJ1-1; D remains ambiguous. V was shortened by 2 bases and J by 0 bases, with 11 bases between the two germline ends. The V gene's germline CDR1 is SGHKS and CDR2 YYEKEE (reference sequence). The CDR3 runs to 15 residues. This CDR3 reads CASSFSLNMNTEAFF. The CDR3 bases are TGTGCCAGCAGCTTTTCGCTCAACATGAACACTGAAGCTTTCTTT.

CDR3: CASSLGAEKEQFF. The CDR3 region has the DNA TGTGCCAGCAGCCTAGGAGCCGAGAAGGAGCAGTTCTTC. V is TRBV28 and J is TRBJ2-1; D gene ambiguous. The CDR3 spans 13 residues. Germline V gene data show CDR1 as MDHEN and CDR2 as SYDVKM. V was pared by 6 bases and J by 10 bases, with 16 bases between.

This chain joins TRBV11-3 and TRBJ2-7; 7 bases line up with TRBD2. CDR1 and CDR2 from the germline V gene are SGHNT and YENEEA. V lost 2 bases to trimming and J lost 3 bases; unmatched junction nucleotides: 1. The CDR3 length is 13 residues. The CDR3 nucleotides are TGTGCCAGCAGCTTAACTAGCGACTACGAGCAGTACTTC. Translating it yields CASSLTSDYEQYF.

V usage is TRBV19 and J usage is TRBJ2-3; 9 nucleotides match TRBD2. Germline V gene sequence: CDR1 LNHDA, CDR2 SQIVND (reference sequence). The junction had 10 bases not matched to a gene; V was cut back by 5 bases and J by 4 bases. The CDR3 is 16 residues long. The CDR3 nucleotides read TGTGCCAGTAGTCCGTATGCTAGCGGGAACTCAGATACGCAGTATTTT. Protein sequence: CASSPYASGNSDTQYF.

This sequence joins TRBV30 and TRBJ2-3, with no clear D. The CDR3 runs 13 residues. Germline V gene sequence: CDR1 GTSNPN, CDR2 SVGIG (reference sequence). V was clipped by 3 bases and J by 2 bases, with 9 bases between them. The CDR3 coding sequence is TGTGCCTGGAGCCGCGGTTCCACAGATACGCAGTATTTT. Translation: CAWSRGSTDTQYF.

The rearrangement links TRBV7-6 to TRBJ2-2, with TRBD2 matching over 12 bases. Germline loops: CDR1 SGHVS, CDR2 FNYEAQ. With 7 bases clipped from V and 7 bases from J, the junction kept 4 bases outside the gene matches. The CDR3 totals 14 residues. The CDR3 bases are TGTGCCAGCAAGACTAGCGGGGGAGGCGGGGAGCTGTTTTTT. This translates into CASKTSGGGGELFF.

The chain carries TRBV10-3 and TRBJ2-2; D remains unclear. V was pared by 7 bases and J by 2 bases, with 5 bases between. The CDR3 sequence is 12 residues long. Germline CDR1 is ENHRY and CDR2 is SYGVKD. The CDR3 DNA is TGTGCCATCAAACATAACACCGGGGAGCTGTTTTTT. As protein: CAIKHNTGELFF.

CDR3 amino acids: CASRGGLAGILGELFF. Written as DNA, the CDR3 is TGTGCCAGCAGGGGAGGACTAGCGGGGATTCTGGGGGAGCTGTTTTTT. The chain combines TRBV7-9 with TRBJ2-2, with 12 bases fitting TRBD2. Germline V gives CDR1 SEHNR, CDR2 FQNEAQ (reference sequence). The CDR3 totals 16 residues. V lost 6 bases to trimming and J lost 8 bases; unmatched junction nucleotides: 10. Full variable domain (missing parts from reference TRBV7-9 and TRBJ2-2): DTGVSQNPRHKITKRGQNVTFRCDPISEHNRLYWYRQTLGQGPEFLTYFQNEAQLEKSRLLSDRFSAERPKGSFSTLEIQRTEQGDSAMYLCASRGGLAGILGELFFGEGSRLTVL.

The rearrangement joins TRBV6-1 to TRBJ2-1; D possibly corresponds to TRBD1 (7 bases). V was pared by 4 bases and J by 4 bases, with 20 bases between. The CDR3 totals 17 residues. Germline CDR1 MNHNS, CDR2 SASEGT. The CDR3 coding sequence is TGTGCCAGCAGTGGGGTGCACAGGGGACTTATGTACAATGAGCAGTTCTTC. Translated: CASSGVHRGLMYNEQFF.

The chain employs TRBV27 and TRBJ2-6; tentative D call: TRBD1 (6 bases). Germline CDR1 reads MNHEY; CDR2 reads SMNVEV (reference sequence). Trimming left V 8 bases short and J 2 bases short, with 16 bases between. This CDR3 region has 16 residues. As DNA, the CDR3 is TGTGCCAGCGGTGGCAGGGGTAGCACTGGGGCCAACGTCCTGACTTTC. Its translation is CASGGRGSTGANVLTF.

A few counts support this clone. CDR3 protein: CASSRFSTSGQETQYF. The DNA of the CDR3 is TGTGCCAGCAGCAGATTTTCGACTAGCGGGCAAGAGACCCAGTACTTC. This chain joins TRBV7-3 and TRBJ2-5; 10 positions agree with TRBD2. CDR3 size: 16 residues. The J segment lost 2 bases and the V segment lost 5 bases, leaving 8 bases of the junction unmatched. Germline V CDR1 and CDR2: SGHTA, FQGTGA. Full variable domain (rest looked up from reference TRBV7-3 and TRBJ2-5): GAGVSQTPSNKVTEKGKYVELRCDPISGHTALYWYRQSLGQGPEFLIYFQGTGAADDSGLPNDRFFAVRPEGSVSTLKIQRTERGDSAVYLCASSRFSTSGQETQYFGPGTRLLVL.

V usage is TRBV2 and J usage is TRBJ1-5, with D tentatively TRBD1 (6 bases). Germline CDR1 is SNHLY and CDR2 is FYNNEI. The CDR3 loop spans 14 amino acids. The germline V and J ends were trimmed by 7 bases and 1 base, with 11 bases remaining between them. In nucleotides, the CDR3 is TGTGCCAGCATGGGGGCCCCGAGCAATCAGCCCCAGCATTTT. Encoded protein: CASMGAPSNQPQHF.

The chain uses TRBV30 and TRBJ1-2; TRBD1 matches at 7 bases. Germline V gene data show CDR1 as GTSNPN and CDR2 as SVGIG (reference sequence). This CDR3 has 14 amino acids. The junction had 10 bases not matched to a gene; V was cut back by 2 bases and J by 7 bases. The CDR3 loop reads CAWSRRDRVAGYTF. CDR3 DNA: TGTGCCTGGAGTAGACGAGACAGGGTAGCTGGCTACACCTTC. The full variable domain, its missing parts supplied by reference TRBV30 and TRBJ1-2, is SQTIHQWPATLVQPVGSPLSLECTVEGTSNPNLYWYRQAAGRGLQLLFYSVGIGQISSEVPQNLSASRPQDRQFILSSKKLLLSDSGFYLCAWSRRDRVAGYTFGSGTRLTVV.

V gene TRBV28 combines with J gene TRBJ2-7, with a tentative D call TRBD2 (5 bases). Deletions cut 5 bases from V and 9 bases from J, with 14 bases between. The CDR3 is 12 residues long. Per germline, CDR1 MDHEN and CDR2 SYDVKM. The CDR3 sequence: CASSGRLTGQYF. As DNA, the CDR3 is TGTGCCAGCAGTGGGAGACTGACGGGGCAGTACTTC.

V gene TRBV10-3 combines with J gene TRBJ1-2; D possibly corresponds to TRBD1 (5 bases). Trimming cost V 8 bases and J 1 base, with 17 bases left between them. CDR3 size: 15 residues. The germline V gene has CDR1 ENHRY and CDR2 SYGVKD. CDR3 protein: CAIGAAGLSNYGYTF. CDR3 in DNA: TGTGCCATCGGAGCAGCGGGACTGAGTAACTATGGCTACACCTTC.

The rearrangement uses TRBV30 and TRBJ1-5, with unresolved D. There are 14 residues in the CDR3. Germline values: CDR1 GTSNPN, CDR2 SVGIG (reference sequence). Trimming stripped 0 bases from V and 7 bases from J, with 13 bases between. The CDR3 spells CAWSVAGAGQPQHF. The CDR3 nucleotides read TGTGCCTGGAGTGTAGCAGGTGCTGGGCAGCCCCAGCATTTT.

This clone has a handful of counts. The chain carries TRBV4-1 and TRBJ1-5, with 9 bases that match TRBD1. The germline V gene has CDR1 MGHRA and CDR2 YSYEKL. This CDR3 has 19 amino acids. The V gene end was trimmed by 0 bases and the J gene end by 2 bases; junction bases not matched to a gene: 11. CDR3 region: CASSQDVPGQGSGNQPQHF. The CDR3 coding sequence is TGCGCCAGCAGCCAAGACGTCCCGGGACAGGGATCGGGCAATCAGCCCCAGCATTTT.

J is TRBJ2-3 and V is TRBV11-2; 8 bases are a match to TRBD1. CDR1 SGHAT and CDR2 FQNNGV come from the germline V gene. The length of the CDR3 is 16 residues. J was trimmed by 4 bases and V by 5 bases; bases with no gene match: 11. CDR3 in amino acids: CASSTMTGVIPDTQYF. Here the CDR3 DNA reads TGTGCCAGCAGCACGATGACAGGGGTGATACCAGATACGCAGTATTTT. Full variable domain (remainder filled in from reference TRBV11-2 and TRBJ2-3): EAGVAQSPRYKIIEKRQSVAFWCNPISGHATLYWYQQILGQGPKLLIQFQNNGVVDDSQLPKDRFSAERLKGVDSTLKIQPAKLEDSAVYLCASSTMTGVIPDTQYFGPGTRLTVL.

The chain employs TRBV7-2 and TRBJ2-3; 8 bases map to TRBD2. J lost 11 bases, V lost 1 base, and 11 bases had no gene match. The germline V gene has CDR1 SGHTA and CDR2 FQGNSA. CDR3 length: 15 amino acids. In DNA, the CDR3 is TGTGCCAGCAGCTTAGGGGTAGCGGGACGATTAGGGCAGTATTTT. This sequence encodes CASSLGVAGRLGQYF.

V usage is TRBV2 and J usage is TRBJ2-1, with D tentatively TRBD2 (7 bases). In germline, CDR1 is SNHLY, CDR2 FYNNEI. The germline V and J ends were trimmed by 7 bases and 0 bases, with 13 bases remaining between them. This CDR3 is built from 15 residues. The CDR3 reads CASMSGTLSYNEQFF. The DNA of the CDR3 is TGTGCCAGCATGAGCGGGACACTCTCCTACAATGAGCAGTTCTTC.

The gene calls are TRBV19 and TRBJ2-5; D is possibly TRBD2 (5 bases). The end of the DNA fits TRBJ2-7 better, so the J call may be wrong. The CDR3 has 14 residues. CDR1 is LNHDA and CDR2 is SQIVND in the germline V gene (reference sequence). CDR3 nucleotide sequence: TGTGCCAGTAGTATAGGCGGGTACTCGGGCGAGCAGTACTTC. Translating it yields CASSIGGYSGEQYF.